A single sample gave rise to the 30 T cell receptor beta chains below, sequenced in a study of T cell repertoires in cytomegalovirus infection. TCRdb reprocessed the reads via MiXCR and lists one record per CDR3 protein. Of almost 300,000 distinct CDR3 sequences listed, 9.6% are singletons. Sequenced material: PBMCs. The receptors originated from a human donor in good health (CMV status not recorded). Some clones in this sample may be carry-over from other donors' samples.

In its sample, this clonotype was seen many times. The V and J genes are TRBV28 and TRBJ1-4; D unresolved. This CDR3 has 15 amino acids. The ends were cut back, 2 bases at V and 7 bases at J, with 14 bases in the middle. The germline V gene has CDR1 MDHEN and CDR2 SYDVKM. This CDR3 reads CASSLVSPRGEKLFF. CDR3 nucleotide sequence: TGTGCCAGCAGTTTAGTAAGCCCCCGGGGTGAAAAACTGTTTTTT.

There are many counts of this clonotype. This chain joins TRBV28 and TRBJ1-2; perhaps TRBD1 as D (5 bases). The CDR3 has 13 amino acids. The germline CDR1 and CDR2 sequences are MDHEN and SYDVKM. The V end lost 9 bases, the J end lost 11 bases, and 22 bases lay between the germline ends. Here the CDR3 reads CASKEFGDEAYTF. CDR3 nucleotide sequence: TGTGCCAGTAAAGAGTTTGGGGACGAGGCATACACCTTC.

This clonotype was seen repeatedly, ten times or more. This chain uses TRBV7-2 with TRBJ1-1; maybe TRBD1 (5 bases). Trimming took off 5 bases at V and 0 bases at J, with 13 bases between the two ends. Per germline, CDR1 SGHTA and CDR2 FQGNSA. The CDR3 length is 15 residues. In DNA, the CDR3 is TGTGCCAGCAGCGTTTTCCTAGGGGTGAACACTGAAGCTTTCTTT. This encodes CASSVFLGVNTEAFF.

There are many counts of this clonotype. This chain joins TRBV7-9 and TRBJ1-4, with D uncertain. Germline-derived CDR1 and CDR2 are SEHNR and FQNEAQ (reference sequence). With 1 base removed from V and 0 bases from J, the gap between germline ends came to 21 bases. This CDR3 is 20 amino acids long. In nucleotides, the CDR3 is TGTGCCAGCAGCTTAGATGACGGCTACGGAGGAATTCCAACTAATGAAAAACTGTTTTTT. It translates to CASSLDDGYGGIPTNEKLFF.

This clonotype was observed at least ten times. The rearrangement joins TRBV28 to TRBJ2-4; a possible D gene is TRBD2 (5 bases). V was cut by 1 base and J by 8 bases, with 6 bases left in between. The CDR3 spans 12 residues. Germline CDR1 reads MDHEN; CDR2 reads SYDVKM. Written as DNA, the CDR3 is TGTGCCAGCAGTTTATTGAGGGACATTCAGTACTTC. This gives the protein CASSLLRDIQYF.

The CDR3 here is CSARPQQLNTEAFF. The CDR3 nucleotides are TGCAGTGCTAGACCCCAGCAGCTGAACACTGAAGCTTTCTTT. The gene calls are TRBV20-1 and TRBJ1-1; D is unclear. The CDR3 extends over 14 amino acids. The V end lost 2 bases, the J end lost 0 bases, and 10 bases lay between the germline ends. Germline loops: CDR1 DFQATT, CDR2 SNEGSKA (reference sequence).

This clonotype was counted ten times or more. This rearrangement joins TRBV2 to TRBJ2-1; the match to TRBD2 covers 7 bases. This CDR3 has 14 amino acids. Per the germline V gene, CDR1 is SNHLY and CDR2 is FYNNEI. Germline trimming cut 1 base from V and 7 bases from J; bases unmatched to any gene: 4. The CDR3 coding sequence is TGTGCCAGCAGTGAAGGGCTAGCGGTGAATGAGCAGTTCTTC. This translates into CASSEGLAVNEQFF.

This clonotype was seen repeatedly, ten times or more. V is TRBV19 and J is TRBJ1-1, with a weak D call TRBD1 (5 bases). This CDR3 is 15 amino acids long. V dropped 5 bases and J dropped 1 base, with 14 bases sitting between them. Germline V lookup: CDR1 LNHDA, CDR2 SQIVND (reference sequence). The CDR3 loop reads CASSQTGTGNTEAFF. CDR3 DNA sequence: TGTGCCAGTAGTCAGACCGGGACGGGGAACACTGAAGCTTTCTTT.

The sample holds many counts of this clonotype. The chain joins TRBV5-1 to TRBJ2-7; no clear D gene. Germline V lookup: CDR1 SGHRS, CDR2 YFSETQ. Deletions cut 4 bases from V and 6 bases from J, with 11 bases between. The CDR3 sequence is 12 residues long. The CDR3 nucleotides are TGCGCCAGCAGCCTCCCCGGACGCGAGCAGTACTTC. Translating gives CASSLPGREQYF.

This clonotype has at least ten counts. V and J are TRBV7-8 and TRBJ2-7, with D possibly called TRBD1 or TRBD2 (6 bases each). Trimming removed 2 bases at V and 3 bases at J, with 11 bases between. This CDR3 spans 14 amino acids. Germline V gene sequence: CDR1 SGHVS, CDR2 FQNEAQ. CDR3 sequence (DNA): TGTGCCAGCAGCTTACCCGGGGGCGTCTACGAGCAGTACTTC. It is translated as CASSLPGGVYEQYF.

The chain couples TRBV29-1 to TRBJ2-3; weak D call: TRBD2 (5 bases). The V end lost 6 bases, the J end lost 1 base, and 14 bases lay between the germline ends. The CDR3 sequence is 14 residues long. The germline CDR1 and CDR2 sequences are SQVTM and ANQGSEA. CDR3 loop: CSVREGGGTDTQYF. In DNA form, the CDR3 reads TGCAGCGTCCGAGAGGGTGGGGGCACAGATACGCAGTATTTT.

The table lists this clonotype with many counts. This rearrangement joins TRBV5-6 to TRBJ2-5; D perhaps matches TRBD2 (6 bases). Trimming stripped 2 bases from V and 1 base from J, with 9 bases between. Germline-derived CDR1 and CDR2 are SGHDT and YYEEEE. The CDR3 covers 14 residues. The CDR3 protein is CASSFWDFQETQYF. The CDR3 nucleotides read TGTGCCAGCAGCTTCTGGGACTTCCAAGAGACCCAGTACTTC.

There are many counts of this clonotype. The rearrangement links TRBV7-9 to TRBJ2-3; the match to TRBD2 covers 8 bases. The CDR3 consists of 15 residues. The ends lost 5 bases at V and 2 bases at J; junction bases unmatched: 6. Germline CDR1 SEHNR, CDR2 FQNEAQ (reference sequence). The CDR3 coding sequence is TGTGCCAGCAGCCCGCGGGGGGCCCTCACAGATACGCAGTATTTT. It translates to CASSPRGALTDTQYF.

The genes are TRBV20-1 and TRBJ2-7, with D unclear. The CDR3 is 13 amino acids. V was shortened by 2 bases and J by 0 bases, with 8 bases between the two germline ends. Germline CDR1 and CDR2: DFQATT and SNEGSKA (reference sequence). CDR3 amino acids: CSARHSDSYEQYF. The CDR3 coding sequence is TGCAGTGCTAGACACAGCGACTCCTACGAGCAGTACTTC.

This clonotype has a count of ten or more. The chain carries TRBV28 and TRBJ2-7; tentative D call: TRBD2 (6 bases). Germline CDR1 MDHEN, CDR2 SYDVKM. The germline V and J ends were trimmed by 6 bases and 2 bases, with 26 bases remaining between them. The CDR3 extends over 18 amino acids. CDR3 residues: CASRRTFRLFGGAYEQYV. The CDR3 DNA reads TGTGCCAGCAGGCGGACGTTTCGTTTATTCGGGGGAGCCTACGAGCAGTACGTC.

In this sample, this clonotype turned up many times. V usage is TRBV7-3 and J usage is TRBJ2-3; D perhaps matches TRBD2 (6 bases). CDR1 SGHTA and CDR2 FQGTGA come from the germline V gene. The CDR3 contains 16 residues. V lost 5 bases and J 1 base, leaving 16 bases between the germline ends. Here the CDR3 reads CASSLSAGRGTDTQYF. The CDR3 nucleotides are TGTGCCAGCAGCCTCTCGGCGGGACGGGGCACAGATACGCAGTATTTT.

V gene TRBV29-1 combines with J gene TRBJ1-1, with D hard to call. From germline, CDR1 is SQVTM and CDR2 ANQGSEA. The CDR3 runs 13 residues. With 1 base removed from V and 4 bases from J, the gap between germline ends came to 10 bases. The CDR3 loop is CSVEGRAFTEAFF. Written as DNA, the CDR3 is TGCAGCGTTGAAGGTAGGGCCTTCACTGAAGCTTTCTTT.

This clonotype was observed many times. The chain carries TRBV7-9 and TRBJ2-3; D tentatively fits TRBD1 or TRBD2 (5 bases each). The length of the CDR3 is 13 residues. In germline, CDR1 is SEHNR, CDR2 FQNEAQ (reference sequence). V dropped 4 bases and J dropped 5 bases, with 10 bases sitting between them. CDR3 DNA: TGTGCCAGCAGCTACGAGGGGAGAGATACGCAGTATTTT. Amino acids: CASSYEGRDTQYF.

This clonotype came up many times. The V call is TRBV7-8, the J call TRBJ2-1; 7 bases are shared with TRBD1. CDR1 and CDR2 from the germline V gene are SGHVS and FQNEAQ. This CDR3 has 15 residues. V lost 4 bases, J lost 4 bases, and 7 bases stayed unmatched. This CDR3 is CASSSQGQLYNEQFF. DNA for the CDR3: TGTGCCAGCAGCTCCCAGGGACAGCTTTACAATGAGCAGTTCTTC.

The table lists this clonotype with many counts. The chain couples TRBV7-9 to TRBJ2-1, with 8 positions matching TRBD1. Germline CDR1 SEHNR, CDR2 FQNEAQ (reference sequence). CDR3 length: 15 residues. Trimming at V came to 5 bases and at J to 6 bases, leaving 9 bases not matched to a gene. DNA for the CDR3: TGTGCCAGCAGCCTTGGACAGGGATTAATCAATGAGCAGTTCTTC. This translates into CASSLGQGLINEQFF.

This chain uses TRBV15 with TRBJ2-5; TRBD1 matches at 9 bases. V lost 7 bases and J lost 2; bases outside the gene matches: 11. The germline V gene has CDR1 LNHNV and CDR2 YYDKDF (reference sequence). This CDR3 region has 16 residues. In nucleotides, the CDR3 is TGTGCCACCACCCCATTCCGGGACAGGGTTCAAGAGACCCAGTACTTC. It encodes CATTPFRDRVQETQYF. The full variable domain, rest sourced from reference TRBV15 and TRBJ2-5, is DAMVIQNPRYQVTQFGKPVTLSCSQTLNHNVMYWYQQKSSQAPKLLFHYYDKDFNNEADTPDNFQSRRPNTSFCFLDIRSPGLGDTAMYLCATTPFRDRVQETQYFGPGTRLLVL.

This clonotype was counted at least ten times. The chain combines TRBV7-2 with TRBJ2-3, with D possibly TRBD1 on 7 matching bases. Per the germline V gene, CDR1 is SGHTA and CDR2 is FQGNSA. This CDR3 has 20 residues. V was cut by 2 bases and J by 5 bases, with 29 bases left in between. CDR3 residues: CASSLMFMFGGGAGGDTQYF. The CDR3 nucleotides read TGTGCCAGCAGCTTAATGTTCATGTTTGGAGGGGGCGCCGGAGGAGATACGCAGTATTTT.

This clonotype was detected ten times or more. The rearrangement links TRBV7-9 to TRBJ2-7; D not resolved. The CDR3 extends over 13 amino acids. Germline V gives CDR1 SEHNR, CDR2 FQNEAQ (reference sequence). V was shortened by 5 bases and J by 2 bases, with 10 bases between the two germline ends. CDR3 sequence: CASSPGGTYEQYV. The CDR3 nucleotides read TGTGCCAGCAGCCCCGGCGGAACCTACGAGCAGTACGTC.

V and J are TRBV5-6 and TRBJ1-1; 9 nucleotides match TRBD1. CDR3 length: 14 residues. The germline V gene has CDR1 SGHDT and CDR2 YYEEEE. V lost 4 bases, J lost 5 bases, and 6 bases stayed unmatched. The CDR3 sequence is CASSGGQGLTEAFF. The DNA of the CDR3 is TGTGCCAGCAGCGGGGGACAGGGACTGACTGAAGCTTTCTTT.

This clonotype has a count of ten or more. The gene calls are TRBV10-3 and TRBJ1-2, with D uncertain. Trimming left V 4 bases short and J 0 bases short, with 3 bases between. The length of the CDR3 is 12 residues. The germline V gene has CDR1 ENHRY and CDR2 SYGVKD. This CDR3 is CAISATNYGYTF. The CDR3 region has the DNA TGTGCCATCAGTGCGACTAACTATGGCTACACCTTC.

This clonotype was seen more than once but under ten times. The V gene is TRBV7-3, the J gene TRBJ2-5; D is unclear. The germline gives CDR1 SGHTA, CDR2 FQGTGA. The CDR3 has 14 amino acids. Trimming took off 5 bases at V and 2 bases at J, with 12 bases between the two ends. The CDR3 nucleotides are TGTGCCAGCAGCAACACTGGATTTCAAGAGACCCAGTACTTC. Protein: CASSNTGFQETQYF.

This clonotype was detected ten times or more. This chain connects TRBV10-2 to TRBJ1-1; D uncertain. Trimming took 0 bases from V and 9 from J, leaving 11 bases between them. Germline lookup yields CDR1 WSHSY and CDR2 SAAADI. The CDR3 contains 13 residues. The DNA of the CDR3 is TGCGCCAGCAGTGAGTCGTCGTACAGACAAGCTTTCTTT. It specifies CASSESSYRQAFF.

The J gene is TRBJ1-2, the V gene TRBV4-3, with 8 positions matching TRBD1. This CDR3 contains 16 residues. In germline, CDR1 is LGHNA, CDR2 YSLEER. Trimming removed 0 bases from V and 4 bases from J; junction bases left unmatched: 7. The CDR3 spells CASSQDVGQGFYGYTF. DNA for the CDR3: TGCGCCAGCAGCCAAGACGTAGGACAGGGATTCTATGGCTACACCTTC.

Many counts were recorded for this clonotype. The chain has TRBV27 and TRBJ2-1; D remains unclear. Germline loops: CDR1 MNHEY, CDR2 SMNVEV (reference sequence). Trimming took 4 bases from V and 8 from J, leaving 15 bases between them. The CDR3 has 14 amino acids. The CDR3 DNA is TGTGCCAGCAGTTCTGTGGACCGTGGGTATGAGCAGTTCTTC. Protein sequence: CASSSVDRGYEQFF.

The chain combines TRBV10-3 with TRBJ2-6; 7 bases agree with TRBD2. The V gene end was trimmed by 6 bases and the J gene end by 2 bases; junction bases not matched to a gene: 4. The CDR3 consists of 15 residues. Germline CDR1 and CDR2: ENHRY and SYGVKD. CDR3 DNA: TGTGCCATCAGGGGAGGGGAGGCTGGGGCCAACGTCCTGACTTTC. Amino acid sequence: CAIRGGEAGANVLTF.